This T cell receptor beta chain was found in a study of T cells in Graves' hyperthyroidism and ophthalmopathy. This clonotype was found many times. Its antigen remains unidentified. TCR beta CDR3 region amplification was performed from RNA transcripts. The HTBI primer set was used in a first-round RT-PCR of the TCR CDR3. TCRdb used MiXCR to reprocess the multiplex PCR reads, holding one entry per CDR3 protein. There are some 650,000 distinct CDR3 sequences in the sample; roughly a sixth occur only once, and roughly 3.3% lies in the top ten. Exclusion of patients followed from uncontrolled infection, other autoimmune disease, pregnancy or lactation. Diagnoses were established using clinical symptoms, serum thyroxine and TRAb, thyroid ultrasound and orbital computed tomography. Study-wide results and limits: The model anticipated ophthalmopathy a median about 6.5 months pre-onset. In the analysis, a 13 V-J model separated ophthalmopathy from stable hyperthyroidism.

The CDR3 covers 14 residues. V lost 5 bases and J lost 2, with 12 bases in between. CDR1 SGHAT and CDR2 FQNNGV come from the germline V gene. Material for sequencing was blood. This clonotype originated in a woman in her forties with Graves' ophthalmopathy. V usage is TRBV11-2 and J usage is TRBJ2-5, with a possible D match to TRBD2 (5 bases). The CDR3 sequence is CASSEGRRQETQYF. The CDR3 DNA reads TGTGCCAGCAGCGAGGGTCGTCGGCAAGAGACCCAGTACTTC.